These T cell receptor beta chains were read from a single sample in a study of CD8 T cells in Susac syndrome. TCRdb reprocessed the immunoSEQ multiplex PCR reads via MiXCR and lists one record per CDR3 protein. The sample lists under 200,000 distinct CDR3 sequences; approximately 94% were seen once. Sequenced: CD4+ T cells from PBMCs. The source is a human donor with Susac syndrome. Both conserved end residues are part of each CDR3. D genes are given only for firm matches. Only some rows state a clone size, as once, few, many or a class for expanded clones.

CDR3aa: CASSNQGGPGGYTF; CDR3nt: TGTGCCAGCAGTAATCAGGGAGGGCCAGGCGGCTACACCTTC; j_gene: TRBJ1-2; d_gene: -; abundance: -; v_gene: TRBV6-2/TRBV6-3
CDR3aa: CASSLGPLGSSYNSPLHF; CDR3nt: TGTGCCAGCAGCCTGGGCCCGTTGGGGAGCTCCTATAATTCACCCCTCCACTTT; j_gene: TRBJ1-6; d_gene: -; abundance: once; v_gene: TRBV9
CDR3aa: CASSVGLKQFF; CDR3nt: TGTGCCAGTAGTGTAGGCCTGAAGCAGTTCTTC; j_gene: TRBJ2-1; d_gene: -; abundance: -; v_gene: TRBV19
CDR3aa: CAITSTGRDEQYF; CDR3nt: TGTGCCATCACTTCGACAGGGAGGGACGAGCAGTACTTC; j_gene: TRBJ2-7; d_gene: -; abundance: -; v_gene: TRBV10-3
CDR3aa: CASSQEIAGSYNEQFF; CDR3nt: TGCGCCAGCAGCCAAGAAATAGCGGGGTCCTACAATGAGCAGTTCTTC; j_gene: TRBJ2-1; d_gene: TRBD2; abundance: -; v_gene: TRBV4-3
CDR3aa: CASSLRAQGSGETQYF; CDR3nt: TGCGCCAGCAGCTTGAGAGCGCAGGGGTCAGGGGAGACCCAGTACTTC; j_gene: TRBJ2-5; d_gene: -; abundance: -; v_gene: TRBV5-1
CDR3aa: CAISEGRGNQPQHF; CDR3nt: TGTGCCATCAGTGAAGGACGGGGCAATCAGCCCCAGCATTTT; j_gene: TRBJ1-5; d_gene: -; abundance: -; v_gene: TRBV10-3
CDR3aa: CASSPPSSDTQYF; CDR3nt: TGTGCCAGCTCACCACCGAGCTCAGATACGCAGTATTTT; j_gene: TRBJ2-3; d_gene: -; abundance: -; v_gene: TRBV18
CDR3aa: CSANLRGSSYEQYF; CDR3nt: TGCAGTGCGAACCTAAGGGGGAGCTCCTACGAGCAGTACTTC; j_gene: TRBJ2-7; d_gene: -; abundance: -; v_gene: TRBV20-1
CDR3aa: CASSPIRESNEQFF; CDR3nt: TGTGCCAGCAGCCCCATCCGGGAAAGCAATGAGCAGTTCTTC; j_gene: TRBJ2-1; d_gene: -; abundance: -; v_gene: TRBV7-3
CDR3aa: CASSPRLDTGELFF; CDR3nt: TGTGCCAGCAGCCCTCGACTGGACACCGGGGAGCTGTTTTTT; j_gene: TRBJ2-2; d_gene: -; abundance: -; v_gene: TRBV9
CDR3aa: CASSTTSGGPKTQYF; CDR3nt: TGCGCCAGCAGCACGACTAGCGGGGGACCTAAGACCCAGTACTTC; j_gene: TRBJ2-5; d_gene: TRBD2; abundance: -; v_gene: TRBV5-1
CDR3aa: CATLDYLAVGNEQYF; CDR3nt: TGTGCCACCCTAGACTATCTCGCCGTGGGGAACGAGCAGTACTTC; j_gene: TRBJ2-7; d_gene: -; abundance: -; v_gene: TRBV6-1
CDR3aa: CSASDGVGEQFF; CDR3nt: TGCAGTGCTAGTGATGGGGTAGGAGAGCAGTTCTTC; j_gene: TRBJ2-1; d_gene: -; abundance: -; v_gene: TRBV20-1
CDR3aa: CSAPSGSSRGYTF; CDR3nt: TGCAGTGCCCCCTCGGGCTCTTCCAGGGGCTACACCTTC; j_gene: TRBJ1-2; d_gene: -; abundance: -; v_gene: TRBV20-1
CDR3aa: CASSFGLAGGEQYF; CDR3nt: TGTGCCAGCAGCTTCGGACTAGCGGGGGGCGAGCAGTACTTC; j_gene: TRBJ2-7; d_gene: TRBD2; abundance: -; v_gene: TRBV5-6
CDR3aa: CASSPDSPGQQFF; CDR3nt: TGCGCCAGCAGCCCGGACTCCCCGGGACAGCAGTTCTTC; j_gene: TRBJ2-1; d_gene: -; abundance: -; v_gene: TRBV5-1
CDR3aa: CSALANDWGGNYEQYF; CDR3nt: TGCAGTGCTTTGGCTAACGATTGGGGGGGCAACTACGAGCAGTACTTC; j_gene: TRBJ2-7; d_gene: -; abundance: -; v_gene: TRBV20-1
CDR3aa: CASSHERTEAFF; CDR3nt: TGTGCCAGTAGCCATGAACGCACTGAAGCTTTCTTT; j_gene: TRBJ1-1; d_gene: -; abundance: -; v_gene: TRBV19
CDR3aa: CATSDSYQETQYF; CDR3nt: TGTGCCACCAGTGATTCTTACCAAGAGACCCAGTACTTC; j_gene: TRBJ2-5; d_gene: -; abundance: -; v_gene: TRBV24-1
CDR3aa: CASSRGLAGADTQYF; CDR3nt: TGTGCCAGCAGCAGGGGACTAGCGGGGGCGGATACGCAGTATTTT; j_gene: TRBJ2-3; d_gene: TRBD2; abundance: -; v_gene: TRBV7-2
CDR3aa: CSARPRTGAPSEQYF; CDR3nt: TGCAGTGCTAGGCCAAGGACAGGGGCGCCAAGCGAGCAGTACTTC; j_gene: TRBJ2-7; d_gene: TRBD1; abundance: -; v_gene: TRBV20-1
CDR3aa: CASSRNAGLALQYF; CDR3nt: TGTGCCAGCAGCCGAAACGCGGGACTAGCTTTGCAGTATTTT; j_gene: TRBJ2-3; d_gene: TRBD2; abundance: once; v_gene: TRBV3-1
CDR3aa: CASSPAGGIRFEQYF; CDR3nt: TGTGCCAGCAGCCCCGCGGGGGGGATTCGGTTCGAGCAGTACTTC; j_gene: TRBJ2-7; d_gene: TRBD2; abundance: -; v_gene: TRBV9
CDR3aa: CAWSPQGRSPNQPQHF; CDR3nt: TGTGCCTGGAGTCCACAAGGACGGTCCCCCAATCAGCCCCAGCATTTT; j_gene: TRBJ1-5; d_gene: -; abundance: -; v_gene: TRBV30
CDR3aa: CSEDRGDATEAFF; CDR3nt: TGCAGCGAAGACAGGGGAGATGCCACTGAAGCTTTCTTT; j_gene: TRBJ1-1; d_gene: TRBD1; abundance: once; v_gene: TRBV29-1
CDR3aa: CASSYDGGEKLFF; CDR3nt: TGTGCCAGCAGTTACGATGGAGGGGAAAAACTGTTTTTT; j_gene: TRBJ1-4; d_gene: -; abundance: -; v_gene: TRBV6-5
CDR3aa: CAWDRGRDQPQHF; CDR3nt: TGTGCCTGGGACAGGGGGCGAGATCAGCCCCAGCATTTT; j_gene: TRBJ1-5; d_gene: TRBD1; abundance: -; v_gene: TRBV30
CDR3aa: CSVVRGTETQYF; CDR3nt: TGCAGCGTTGTTAGGGGGACGGAGACCCAGTACTTC; j_gene: TRBJ2-5; d_gene: -; abundance: -; v_gene: TRBV29-1
CDR3aa: CSVSGRNNEQFF; CDR3nt: TGCAGCGTTTCCGGACGTAACAATGAGCAGTTCTTC; j_gene: TRBJ2-1; d_gene: -; abundance: -; v_gene: TRBV29-1
CDR3aa: CSASKEGASYEQYF; CDR3nt: TGCAGCGCAAGTAAAGAGGGGGCTTCCTACGAGCAGTACTTC; j_gene: TRBJ2-7; d_gene: TRBD1; abundance: once; v_gene: TRBV29-1
CDR3aa: CAIRTYSGANVLTF; CDR3nt: TGTGCCATCAGGACCTACTCTGGGGCCAACGTCCTGACTTTC; j_gene: TRBJ2-6; d_gene: -; abundance: -; v_gene: TRBV10-3
CDR3aa: CASSQGSASYNEQFF; CDR3nt: TGTGCCAGCAGCCAAGGGAGCGCCTCCTACAATGAGCAGTTCTTC; j_gene: TRBJ2-1; d_gene: -; abundance: -; v_gene: TRBV14
CDR3aa: CASSTSVTSTDTQYF; CDR3nt: TGTGCCAGCAGCACATCTGTTACCAGCACAGATACGCAGTATTTT; j_gene: TRBJ2-3; d_gene: -; abundance: -; v_gene: TRBV13
CDR3aa: CATSTKAGSTEAFF; CDR3nt: TGTGCCACCAGCACCAAGGCAGGGAGCACTGAAGCTTTCTTT; j_gene: TRBJ1-1; d_gene: -; abundance: -; v_gene: TRBV15
CDR3aa: CSAEDRTHSYNSPLHF; CDR3nt: TGCAGTGCCGAGGACAGGACTCACTCCTATAATTCACCCCTCCACTTT; j_gene: TRBJ1-6; d_gene: TRBD1; abundance: -; v_gene: TRBV20-1
CDR3aa: CASSLTGNRGNEQFF; CDR3nt: TGTGCCAGCAGCTTGACAGGGAATCGAGGCAATGAGCAGTTCTTC; j_gene: TRBJ2-1; d_gene: TRBD1; abundance: -; v_gene: TRBV7-2
CDR3aa: CATHDHQETQYF; CDR3nt: TGTGCCACCCACGACCACCAAGAGACCCAGTACTTC; j_gene: TRBJ2-5; d_gene: -; abundance: -; v_gene: TRBV6-6
CDR3aa: CASRLDPYNEQFF; CDR3nt: TGTGCCAGTAGACTGGATCCCTACAATGAGCAGTTCTTC; j_gene: TRBJ2-1; d_gene: -; abundance: -; v_gene: TRBV27
CDR3aa: CASSHTEETQYF; CDR3nt: TGTGCCAGCAGCCATACCGAAGAGACCCAGTACTTC; j_gene: TRBJ2-5; d_gene: -; abundance: -; v_gene: TRBV3-1
CDR3aa: CASTIRDTEAFF; CDR3nt: TGTGCCAGCACAATTAGGGACACTGAAGCTTTCTTT; j_gene: TRBJ1-1; d_gene: -; abundance: -; v_gene: TRBV2
CDR3aa: CASSLLRDPSYEQYF; CDR3nt: TGCGCCAGCAGCCTCCTTAGAGACCCCTCCTACGAGCAGTACTTC; j_gene: TRBJ2-7; d_gene: -; abundance: -; v_gene: TRBV4-3
CDR3aa: CATSDAPDMNTEAFF; CDR3nt: TGTGCCACCAGTGATGCTCCGGACATGAACACTGAAGCTTTCTTT; j_gene: TRBJ1-1; d_gene: -; abundance: -; v_gene: TRBV24-1
CDR3aa: CSVGAQGETQYF; CDR3nt: TGCAGCGTTGGAGCACAGGGGGAGACCCAGTACTTC; j_gene: TRBJ2-5; d_gene: TRBD1; abundance: once; v_gene: TRBV29-1
CDR3aa: CSPLGRGQNAEAFF; CDR3nt: TGCAGCCCCCTCGGGAGGGGACAGAACGCTGAAGCTTTCTTT; j_gene: TRBJ1-1; d_gene: TRBD1; abundance: -; v_gene: TRBV20-1
CDR3aa: CSAPVFPGPASTDTQYF; CDR3nt: TGCAGTGCCCCCGTCTTTCCGGGACCCGCTAGCACAGATACGCAGTATTTT; j_gene: TRBJ2-3; d_gene: -; abundance: -; v_gene: TRBV20-1
CDR3aa: CASSLQDRGNGKAFF; CDR3nt: TGCGCCAGCAGCTTGCAGGACAGAGGCAACGGGAAAGCTTTCTTT; j_gene: TRBJ1-1; d_gene: -; abundance: -; v_gene: TRBV5-1
CDR3aa: CASRSAGSSYEQYF; CDR3nt: TGTGCCAGCAGATCGGCCGGGAGCTCCTACGAGCAGTACTTC; j_gene: TRBJ2-7; d_gene: -; abundance: -; v_gene: TRBV5-4
CDR3aa: CASSEGGGGYQETQYF; CDR3nt: TGTGCCAGCAGTGAGGGGGGCGGGGGGTACCAAGAGACCCAGTACTTC; j_gene: TRBJ2-5; d_gene: TRBD2; abundance: -; v_gene: TRBV2
CDR3aa: CSVEEDRPQETQYF; CDR3nt: TGCAGCGTTGAAGAAGACAGGCCCCAAGAGACCCAGTACTTC; j_gene: TRBJ2-5; d_gene: -; abundance: -; v_gene: TRBV29-1
CDR3aa: CASSDGQGKSSYEQYF; CDR3nt: TGTGCCAGCAGTGACGGACAGGGGAAGAGCTCCTACGAGCAGTACTTC; j_gene: TRBJ2-7; d_gene: TRBD1; abundance: -; v_gene: TRBV25-1
CDR3aa: CASVRDLGDTQYF; CDR3nt: TGTGCCAGCGTCCGGGACCTGGGAGATACGCAGTATTTT; j_gene: TRBJ2-3; d_gene: -; abundance: -; v_gene: TRBV2
CDR3aa: CASSLSRPQDTQYF; CDR3nt: TGTGCCAGCAGCTTATCCCGACCTCAAGATACGCAGTATTTT; j_gene: TRBJ2-3; d_gene: -; abundance: -; v_gene: TRBV7-2
CDR3aa: CASSLIQGGADTQYF; CDR3nt: TGTGCTAGCAGCTTAATTCAGGGAGGTGCAGATACGCAGTATTTT; j_gene: TRBJ2-3; d_gene: -; abundance: once; v_gene: TRBV7-7
CDR3aa: CASSLRDNNSPLHF; CDR3nt: TGTGCCAGCAGCCTCCGGGACAATAATTCACCCCTCCACTTT; j_gene: TRBJ1-6; d_gene: -; abundance: once; v_gene: TRBV7-2